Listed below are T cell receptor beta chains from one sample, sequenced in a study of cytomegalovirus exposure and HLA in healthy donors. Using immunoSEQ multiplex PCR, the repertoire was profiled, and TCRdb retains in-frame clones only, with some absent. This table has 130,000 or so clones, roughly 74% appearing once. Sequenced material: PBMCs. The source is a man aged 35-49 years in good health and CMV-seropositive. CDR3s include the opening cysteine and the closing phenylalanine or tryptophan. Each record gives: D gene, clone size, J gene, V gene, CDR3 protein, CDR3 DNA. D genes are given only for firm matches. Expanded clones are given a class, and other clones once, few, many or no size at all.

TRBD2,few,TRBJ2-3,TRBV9,CASRPAGVDTQYF,TGTGCCAGCCGCCCAGCGGGGGTAGATACGCAGTATTTT
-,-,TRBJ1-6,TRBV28,CASNLDSSYNSPLHF,TGTGCCAGCAATCTAGACAGCTCCTATAATTCACCCCTCCACTTT
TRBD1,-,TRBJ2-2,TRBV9,CASSPQTGSAGELFF,TGTGCCAGCAGCCCACAGACAGGGAGCGCCGGGGAGCTGTTTTTT
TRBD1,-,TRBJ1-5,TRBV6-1,CASSDVPGQHQPQHF,TGTGCCAGCAGTGACGTACCGGGACAGCATCAGCCCCAGCATTTT
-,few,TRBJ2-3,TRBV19,CASSIGPGRSTDTQYF,TGTGCCAGTAGTATAGGTCCAGGGCGGAGCACAGATACGCAGTATTTT
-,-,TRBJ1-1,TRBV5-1,CASSPDSTEAFF,TGCGCCAGCAGCCCGGACAGCACTGAAGCTTTCTTT
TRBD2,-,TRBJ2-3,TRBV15,CATSRVAGGTDTQYF,TGTGCCACCAGCAGAGTGGCGGGAGGCACAGATACGCAGTATTTT
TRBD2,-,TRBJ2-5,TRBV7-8,CASSLDTSGRGETQYF,TGTGCCAGCAGCTTAGACACTAGCGGGAGAGGGGAGACCCAGTACTTC
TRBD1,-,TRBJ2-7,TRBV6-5,CASSWGQGEKYEQYF,TGTGCCAGCAGCTGGGGACAGGGGGAAAAATACGAGCAGTACTTC
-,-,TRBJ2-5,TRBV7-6,CASSPPRGGTQYF,TGTGCCAGCAGCCCCCCCCGAGGCGGGACCCAGTACTTC
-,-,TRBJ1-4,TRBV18,CASSPRQVATNEKLFF,TGTGCCAGCTCACCAAGACAGGTTGCAACTAATGAAAAACTGTTTTTT
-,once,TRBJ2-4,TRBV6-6,CASSYSGDGGNIQYF,TGTGCCAGCAGTTACTCGGGGGACGGGGGAAACATTCAGTACTTC
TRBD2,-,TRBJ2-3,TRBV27,CASTNPLGGSADTQYF,TGTGCCAGCACCAACCCCTTGGGGGGGAGCGCAGATACGCAGTATTTT
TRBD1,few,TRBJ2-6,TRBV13,CASSRQGFAGANVLTF,TGTGCCAGCAGTCGACAGGGTTTTGCTGGGGCCAACGTCCTGACTTTC
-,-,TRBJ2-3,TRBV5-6,CASTSSRNTQYF,TGTGCCAGCACCTCGAGCCGCAATACGCAGTATTTT
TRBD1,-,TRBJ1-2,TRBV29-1,CSVEGRGQAGYTF,TGCAGCGTTGAAGGCAGGGGGCAAGCTGGCTACACCTTC
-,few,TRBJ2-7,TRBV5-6,CASSVGPAGLYEQYF,TGTGCCAGCAGCGTGGGGCCTGCAGGGTTGTACGAGCAGTACTTC
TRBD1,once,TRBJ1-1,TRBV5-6,CASSSRQGASAAFF,TGTGCCAGCAGCTCGCGACAGGGGGCATCTGCGGCTTTCTTT
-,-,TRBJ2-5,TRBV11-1,CASSLAGLTVGAQYF,TGTGCCAGCAGCTTAGCTGGACTAACGGTAGGGGCCCAGTACTTC
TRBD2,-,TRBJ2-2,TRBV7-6,CASSLRLAGGAGELFF,TGTGCCAGCAGCTTACGTCTAGCGGGGGGTGCCGGGGAGCTGTTTTTT
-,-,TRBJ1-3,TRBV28,CASSPPTASGNTIYF,TGTGCCAGCAGTCCGCCGACAGCCTCTGGAAACACCATATATTTT
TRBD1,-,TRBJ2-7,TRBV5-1,CASSFGTGYYEQYF,TGCGCCAGCAGCTTCGGGACAGGATACTACGAGCAGTACTTC
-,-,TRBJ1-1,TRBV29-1,CSVEQGGGTEAFF,TGCAGCGTAGAACAGGGAGGGGGAACTGAAGCTTTCTTT
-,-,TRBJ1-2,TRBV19,CASSLLDTGYTF,TGTGCCAGTAGTCTATTGGACACGGGCTACACCTTC
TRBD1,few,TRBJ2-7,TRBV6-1,CASTTDRGGEQYF,TGTGCCAGCACTACCGACAGGGGAGGCGAGCAGTACTTC
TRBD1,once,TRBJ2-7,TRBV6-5,CASIKFQGAYEQYF,TGTGCCAGCATAAAGTTCCAGGGGGCTTACGAGCAGTACTTC
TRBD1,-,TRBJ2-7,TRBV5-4,CASSLGQGVAYEQYF,TGTGCCAGCAGCTTGGGACAGGGGGTTGCCTACGAGCAGTACTTC
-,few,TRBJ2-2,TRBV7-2,CASSTQGLGTGELFF,TGTGCCAGCAGCACTCAGGGCTTAGGCACCGGGGAGCTGTTTTTT
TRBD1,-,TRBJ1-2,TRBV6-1,CASRELPGQGRTNYGYTF,TGTGCCAGCAGAGAACTTCCGGGACAGGGGCGCACTAACTATGGCTACACCTTC
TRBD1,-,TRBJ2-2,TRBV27,CASSWGQYTGELFF,TGTGCCAGCAGTTGGGGACAGTACACCGGGGAGCTGTTTTTT
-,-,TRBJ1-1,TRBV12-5,CASGFTSGVGEAFF,TGTGCTAGTGGTTTCACCAGCGGGGTAGGTGAAGCTTTCTTT
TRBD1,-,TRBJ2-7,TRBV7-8,CASSPDRSVSYEQYF,TGTGCCAGCAGCCCGGACAGGTCAGTCTCCTACGAGCAGTACTTC
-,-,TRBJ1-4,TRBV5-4,CASSLASANEKLFF,TGTGCCAGCAGCTTGGCCTCCGCTAATGAAAAACTGTTTTTT
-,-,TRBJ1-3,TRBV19,CASSIQVSAPSGNTIYF,TGTGCCAGTAGTATCCAGGTTTCAGCTCCCTCTGGAAACACCATATATTTT
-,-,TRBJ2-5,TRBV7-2,CASSLGSTVETQYF,TGTGCCAGCAGCTTAGGATCTACTGTGGAGACCCAGTACTTC
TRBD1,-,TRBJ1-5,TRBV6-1,CASSESRGARGHQPQHF,TGTGCCAGCAGTGAATCCAGGGGGGCTCGGGGTCATCAGCCCCAGCATTTT
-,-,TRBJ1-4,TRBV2,CASSTGRGNEKLFF,TGTGCCAGCAGTACCGGAAGGGGTAATGAAAAACTGTTTTTT
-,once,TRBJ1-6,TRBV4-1,CASSPGVSYNSPLHF,TGCGCCAGCAGCCCAGGGGTTTCCTATAATTCACCCCTCCACTTT
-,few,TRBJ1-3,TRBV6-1,CASRKQGTNGNTIYF,TGTGCCAGCAGGAAACAGGGTACAAATGGAAACACCATATATTTT
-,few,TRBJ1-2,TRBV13,CASSLGRAADYYGYTF,TGTGCCAGCAGCTTAGGGCGGGCAGCTGATTACTATGGCTACACCTTC
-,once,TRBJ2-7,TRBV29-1,CSVGIGVRAEQYF,TGCAGCGTTGGTATAGGGGTACGAGCCGAGCAGTACTTC
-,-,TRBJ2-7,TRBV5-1,CASSFDRLRVGEQYF,TGCGCCAGCAGCTTCGATCGTCTACGGGTGGGCGAGCAGTACTTC
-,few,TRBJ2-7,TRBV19,CASSILLGYEQYF,TGTGCCAGTAGTATATTACTAGGGTACGAGCAGTACTTC
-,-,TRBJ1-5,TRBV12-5,CASGSQIPWTVNQPQHF,TGTGCTAGTGGTTCCCAAATCCCATGGACAGTCAATCAGCCCCAGCATTTT
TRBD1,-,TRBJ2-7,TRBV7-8,CASRQGQGLYEQYF,TGTGCCAGCAGACAGGGACAGGGACTCTACGAGCAGTACTTC
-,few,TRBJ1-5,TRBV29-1,CSVRQGNQPQHF,TGCAGCGTTCGACAGGGCAATCAGCCCCAGCATTTT
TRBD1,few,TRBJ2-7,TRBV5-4,CASSASGTGVHEQYF,TGTGCCAGCAGCGCCTCCGGGACAGGGGTCCACGAGCAGTACTTC
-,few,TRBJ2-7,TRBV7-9,CASSFRLPGKTYYEQYF,TGTGCCAGCAGCTTTAGGTTACCGGGAAAGACCTATTACGAGCAGTACTTC
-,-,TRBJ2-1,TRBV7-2,CASNLGGAGVHEQFF,TGTGCCAGCAACTTAGGGGGGGCGGGGGTACATGAGCAGTTCTTC